The next 16 T cell receptor beta chains were all read from a single sample in a study of T-cell reconstitution after alpha-beta-depleted transplantation in children. Unique molecular identifiers were used to barcode this TCRbeta library. TCRdb re-called the PCR reads through MiXCR, storing one row per CDR3 protein. The sample contains some 300,000 distinct CDR3 sequences, over 9.5% of which appear only once. The input for sequencing was PBMCs, taken before TCRalphabeta/CD19-depleted stem cell transplant. Receptors originate from a boy younger than two with acute myeloid leukemia, due to receive a stem cell transplant.

In its sample, this clonotype was seen many times. The rearrangement joins TRBV5-1 to TRBJ2-7, with D maybe TRBD2 (6 bases). CDR1 and CDR2 from the germline V gene are SGHRS and YFSETQ. Trimming removed 3 bases at V and 5 bases at J, with 18 bases between. This CDR3 comprises 15 residues. CDR3 sequence: CASSSGVDPVHEQYF. CDR3 DNA sequence: TGCGCCAGCAGCTCGGGAGTCGATCCCGTCCACGAGCAGTACTTC.

This clonotype was recorded many times. The V call is TRBV7-6, the J call TRBJ2-1, with D perhaps matching TRBD2 (5 bases). The CDR3 covers 16 residues. CDR1 and CDR2 from the germline V gene are SGHVS and FNYEAQ. With 1 base removed from V and 1 base from J, the gap between germline ends came to 11 bases. CDR3 in amino acids: CASSLDGEGSYNEQFF. CDR3 nucleotides: TGTGCCAGCAGCTTAGACGGGGAAGGATCCTACAATGAGCAGTTCTTC.

Turning to this clonotype: A read error may explain this, as a much larger clone is one base away. The chain couples TRBV5-1 to TRBJ1-1; maybe TRBD1 (6 bases). V lost 2 bases and J lost 4, with 21 bases in between. Germline CDR1 SGHRS, CDR2 YFSETQ. The CDR3 is 17 residues long. DNA of the CDR3: TGCGCCAGCAGCTTAGGTGGGGGGCTCGGTGGGAGCACTGAAGCTTTCTTT. Its protein is CASSLGGGLGGSTEAFF.

This clonotype has a count of ten or more. The CDR3 protein is CASSVGTGGTGELFF. CDR3 DNA sequence: TGTGCCAGCAGCGTAGGGACAGGGGGCACCGGGGAGCTGTTTTTT. V gene TRBV9 combines with J gene TRBJ2-2, with TRBD1 identical over 10 bases. This CDR3 is 15 amino acids long. V lost 0 bases to trimming and J lost 4 bases; unmatched junction nucleotides: 0. The germline V gene encodes CDR1 SGDLS and CDR2 YYNGEE.

The chain couples TRBV2 to TRBJ2-7, with 7 bases that match TRBD1. Trimming at V came to 4 bases and at J to 2 bases, leaving 5 bases not matched to a gene. The V gene's germline CDR1 is SNHLY and CDR2 FYNNEI. The CDR3 is made up of 14 amino acids. This chain's CDR3 is CASSARTGPYEQYF. The CDR3, as DNA: TGTGCCAGCAGTGCTCGGACAGGTCCCTACGAGCAGTACTTC.

This clonotype was detected many times. The CDR3 is CASSLYYREVNTEAFF. The CDR3 DNA reads TGTGCCAGCAGTCTGTATTACAGGGAGGTAAACACTGAAGCTTTCTTT. This chain joins TRBV12-3 or TRBV12-4 and TRBJ1-1; possible D gene TRBD1, 6 bases. This CDR3 spans 16 amino acids. V lost 5 bases, J lost 2 bases, and 18 bases lay in between.

In its sample, this clonotype was seen many times. The chain links TRBV4-3 to TRBJ2-7, with D unclear. This CDR3 has 14 amino acids. V lost 1 base to trimming and J lost 0 bases, with 7 bases between them. Germline CDR1 reads LGHNA; CDR2 reads YSLEER. The CDR3 protein is CASSQGISSYEQYF. The CDR3 nucleotides are TGCGCCAGCAGCCAAGGGATTAGCTCCTACGAGCAGTACTTC.

This clonotype has more than one count but fewer than ten. The V call is TRBV12-3 or TRBV12-4, the J call TRBJ2-1; 7 bases fit TRBD1. The ends lost 4 bases at V and 3 bases at J; junction bases unmatched: 9. The CDR3 totals 16 residues. The chain's CDR3 is CASSSSEGALYNEQFF. In DNA, the CDR3 is TGTGCCAGCAGTTCCTCAGAGGGGGCCCTCTACAATGAGCAGTTCTTC.

This clonotype was seen many times. V is TRBV4-2 and J is TRBJ2-1; 8 nucleotides match TRBD1. Trimming took 1 base from V and 4 from J; bases not matched to a gene: 6. This CDR3 spans 16 amino acids. Germline V gives CDR1 LGHNA, CDR2 YNFKEQ. The CDR3 nucleotides are TGTGCCAGCAGCCAAGCCGGACAGGGAAGGTACAATGAGCAGTTCTTC. Translating it yields CASSQAGQGRYNEQFF.

Comment on this clonotype: This sequence may be a read error, since a much larger clone differs from it by one base. The chain uses TRBV2 and TRBJ2-5; no reliable D call. Per germline, CDR1 SNHLY and CDR2 FYNNEI. CDR3 length: 13 amino acids. DNA for the CDR3: TGTGCCAGCAGTGAAGCAGAACAAGAGACCGAGTACTTC. Protein product: CASSEAEQETEYF.

In this sample, this clonotype turned up many times. The chain is built from TRBV5-1 and TRBJ2-2, with 11 bases fitting TRBD2. Trimming cost V 6 bases and J 1 base; bases outside gene matches: 2. CDR3 length equals 15 residues. From germline, CDR1 is SGHRS and CDR2 YFSETQ. CDR3 loop: CASTLAGGNTGELFF. DNA of the CDR3: TGCGCCAGCACCCTAGCGGGAGGGAACACCGGGGAGCTGTTTTTT.

This clonotype was seen repeatedly, ten times or more. The chain uses TRBV6-1 and TRBJ2-7, with 7 nucleotides matching TRBD1. The germline CDR1 and CDR2 sequences are MNHNS and SASEGT. The CDR3 covers 15 residues. The J segment lost 5 bases and the V segment lost 2 bases, leaving 9 bases of the junction unmatched. For the CDR3, the DNA is TGTGCCAGCAGTGAATCCTTACAGGGGTTCGACGAGCAGTACTTC. This codes for CASSESLQGFDEQYF.

Ten or more counts support this clonotype. J is TRBJ2-5 and V is TRBV6-1; 8 nucleotides align to TRBD1. Trimming at V came to 10 bases and at J to 1 base, leaving 14 bases not matched to a gene. Looked up from germline, CDR1 is MNHNS and CDR2 is SASEGT. The CDR3 spans 16 residues. CDR3 nucleotide sequence: TGTGCCACTACCCCCGACAGGGGTGGGTTCCAAGAGACCCAGTACTTC. It encodes CATTPDRGGFQETQYF.

This clonotype was seen a few times. This chain joins TRBV30 and TRBJ1-2; possible D gene TRBD1, 6 bases. The CDR3 totals 14 residues. Trimming pared 3 bases from V and 4 bases from J, leaving 15 bases between. CDR1 is GTSNPN and CDR2 is SVGIG in the germline V gene (reference sequence). The CDR3 DNA is TGTGCCTGGAGCGAATTACAGGGTGGCTATGGCTACACCTTC. Protein sequence: CAWSELQGGYGYTF.

There are many counts of this clonotype. The chain carries TRBV7-9 and TRBJ2-1; TRBD1 might be the D (5 bases). The ends were cut back, 8 bases at V and 0 bases at J, with 8 bases in the middle. CDR1 and CDR2 (germline): SEHNR, FQNEAQ (reference sequence). CDR3 length equals 13 residues. The CDR3 coding sequence is TGTGCCAGCGACCAGGGCTCCTACAATGAGCAGTTCTTC. This translates into CASDQGSYNEQFF.

This clonotype was seen a handful of times. V is TRBV4-2 and J is TRBJ2-5; maybe TRBD2 (5 bases). The V end lost 1 base, the J end lost 4 bases, and 7 bases lay between the germline ends. The CDR3 is made up of 13 amino acids. Germline CDR1 and CDR2: LGHNA and YNFKEQ. The CDR3 coding sequence is TGTGCCAGCAGCCAAGGGGCGGGAGAGACCCAGTACTTC. It translates to CASSQGAGETQYF.